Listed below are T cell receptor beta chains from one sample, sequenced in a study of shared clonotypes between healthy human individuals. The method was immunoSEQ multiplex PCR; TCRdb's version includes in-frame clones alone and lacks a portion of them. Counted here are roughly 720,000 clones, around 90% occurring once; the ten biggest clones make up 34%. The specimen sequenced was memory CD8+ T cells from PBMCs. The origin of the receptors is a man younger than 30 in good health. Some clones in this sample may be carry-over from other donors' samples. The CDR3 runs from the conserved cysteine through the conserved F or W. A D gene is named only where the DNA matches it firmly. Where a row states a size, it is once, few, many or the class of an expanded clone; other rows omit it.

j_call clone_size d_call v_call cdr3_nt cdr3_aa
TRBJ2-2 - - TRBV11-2 TGTGCCAGCAGCTTAGGCGGGTCGAACACCGGGGAGCTGTTTTTT CASSLGGSNTGELFF
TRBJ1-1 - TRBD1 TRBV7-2 TGTGCCAGCAGCTTTTCGACAGGGGCCGCTGAAGCTTTCTTT CASSFSTGAAEAFF
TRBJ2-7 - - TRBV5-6 TGTGCCAGCAGCTTTAGTGTGGGACGTGGTGTGGGGGAGCAGTACTTC CASSFSVGRGVGEQYF
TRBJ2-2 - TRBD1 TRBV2 TGTGCCAGCAAACCGGGACAGGTGATAATCACGAACACCGGGGAGCTGTTTTTT CASKPGQVIITNTGELFF
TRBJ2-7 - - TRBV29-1 TGCAGCGTTGCGGACAGTTCTTTCTCCTACGAGCAGTACTTC CSVADSSFSYEQYF
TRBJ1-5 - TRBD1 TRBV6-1 TGTGCCAGCAGCCAACAGGGGGCCGTTCAGCCCCAGCATTTT CASSQQGAVQPQHF
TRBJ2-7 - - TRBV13 TGTGCCAGCAGCTTAGGCCTAGCCGGAGAGCAGTACTTC CASSLGLAGEQYF
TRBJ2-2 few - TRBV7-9 TGTGCCACGAGACAGCCGAACACCGGGGAGCTGTTTTTT CATRQPNTGELFF
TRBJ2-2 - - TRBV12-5 TGTGCTAATATCGGGCCCACGTCCGGGGAGCTGTTTTTT CANIGPTSGELFF
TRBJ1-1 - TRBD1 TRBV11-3 TGTGCCAGCGGGGACAGGGGTAGCACTGAAGCTTTCTTT CASGDRGSTEAFF
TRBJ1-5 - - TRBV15 TGTGCCACCTCCACGGGGGTGGCCAATCAGCCCCAGCATTTT CATSTGVANQPQHF
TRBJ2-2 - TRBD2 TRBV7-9 TGTGCCAGCAGCCGAATCGGACTAGCGGGAGAGAGGACCGGGGAGCTGTTTTTT CASSRIGLAGERTGELFF
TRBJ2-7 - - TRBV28 TGTGCCAGCAGTCCTTGGACGGCGACCTACGAGCAGTACTTC CASSPWTATYEQYF
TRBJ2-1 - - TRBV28 TGTGCCAGCAGTTTTTCCTACAATGAGCAGTTCTTC CASSFSYNEQFF
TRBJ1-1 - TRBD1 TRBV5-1 TGCGCCAGCAGCTCTACAGGGGGCACTGAAGCTTTCTTT CASSSTGGTEAFF
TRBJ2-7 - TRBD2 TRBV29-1 TGCAGCGTTGGCGGGGGGGCCCCCTACGAGCAGTACTTC CSVGGGAPYEQYF
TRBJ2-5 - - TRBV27 TGTGCCAGCAGTTTATCCCCCCGGGAGACCCAGTACTTC CASSLSPRETQYF
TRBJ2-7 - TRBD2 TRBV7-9 TGTGCCAGCAGCTTAGCGGTACGGAGCGGGGCCTACGAGCAGTACTTC CASSLAVRSGAYEQYF
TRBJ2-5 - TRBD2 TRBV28 TGTGCCAGCACCTGGGGGGAGGGGGAGACCCAGTACTTC CASTWGEGETQYF
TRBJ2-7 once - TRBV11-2 TGTGCCAGCAGCTTTTCAGGGGACTACGAGCAGTACTTC CASSFSGDYEQYF
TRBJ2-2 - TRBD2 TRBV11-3 TGTGCCAGCAGCACCCGGACTAGCGGGAACACGAACACCGGGGAGCTGTTTTTT CASSTRTSGNTNTGELFF
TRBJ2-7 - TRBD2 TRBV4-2 TGTGCCAGCAGCCAGGGACTAGCGGCTTCCTACGAGCAGTACTTC CASSQGLAASYEQYF
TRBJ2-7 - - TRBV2 TGTGCCACCATCTGGGGCTGGACCTACGAGCAGTACTTC CATIWGWTYEQYF
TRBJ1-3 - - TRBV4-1 TGCGCCAGCAGCCAAGCTCCGGGGCCTGGAAACACCATATATTTT CASSQAPGPGNTIYF